This record looks at one TCR beta chain sequence and its context. This sample is part of a study of control samples from healthy donors and cancer patients. The method was immunoSEQ multiplex PCR; TCRdb's version includes in-frame clones alone and lacks a portion of them. The data show fewer than 200,000 clones, approximately 92% seen once. This sequence was found in a man between 18 and 35 years old in good health. Sequenced sample: blood.

This CDR3 is CASTPKGWLDSPLHF. As DNA, the CDR3 is TGTGCCAGCACCCCGAAAGGGTGGCTCGATTCACCCCTCCACTTT. The gene calls are TRBV9 and TRBJ1-6; the D is unclear. V was cut by 6 bases and J by 8 bases, with 18 bases left in between. CDR3 length: 15 amino acids. Germline-derived CDR1 and CDR2 are SGDLS and YYNGEE. The complete variable domain, with remaining parts taken from reference TRBV9 and TRBJ1-6, reads DSGVTQTPKHLITATGQRVTLRCSPRSGDLSVYWYQQSLDQGLQFLIQYYNGEERAKGNILERFSAQQFPDLHSELNLSSLELGDSALYFCASTPKGWLDSPLHFGNGTRLTVT.